This T cell receptor (beta chain) originates from a study of CD8 T cells in ankylosing spondylitis. This clonotype has a handful of counts. A quantitative 5'-RACE method, one with molecular barcodes, was used to make TCR beta libraries. TCRdb re-called the 5' RACE reads with MiXCR, one entry per CDR3 protein. The profile shows 250,000 to 300,000 distinct CDR3 sequences, 20% of them singletons. Germline V lookup: CDR1 DFQATT, CDR2 SNEGSKA (reference sequence). V lost 4 bases, J lost 2 bases, and 3 bases stayed unmatched. CDR3 length: 14 residues. This sequence joins TRBV20-1 and TRBJ2-3; 10 bases align to TRBD1. The clonotype comes from a male donor with ankylosing spondylitis or in good health (not recorded which). Material: blood, either unsorted or a sorted T cell fraction (not recorded which). CDR3 DNA: TGCAGTGCTACCGGGACAGGGGACACAGATACGCAGTATTTT. Translating gives CSATGTGDTDTQYF.